These 15 T cell receptor beta chains came from one sample sequenced in a study of response to subunit inactivated influenza vaccine. One entry per CDR3 protein results from TCRdb running MiXCR on the RT-PCR reads. Among 500,000 to 600,000 distinct CDR3 sequences, 10% to 15% were seen once, and the ten largest hold 9.5% to 13%. The source material was PBMCs from blood, sampled on the day of vaccination. These receptors were collected from a man aged 50-59 years who received an inactivated influenza vaccine.

This clonotype appeared a few times. J is TRBJ2-7 and V is TRBV27; the D gene is possibly TRBD1 (5 bases). The CDR3 covers 15 residues. The germline gives CDR1 MNHEY, CDR2 SMNVEV (reference sequence). The V and J ends lost 2 bases and 3 bases respectively, with 14 bases between them. As DNA, the CDR3 is TGTGCCAGCAGTTTAAAACAGGTCCGGATCTACGAGCAGTACTTC. Protein: CASSLKQVRIYEQYF.

This rearrangement joins TRBV5-1 to TRBJ2-7; TRBD2 aligns across 8 bases. CDR3 length: 15 residues. Germline loops: CDR1 SGHRS, CDR2 YFSETQ. V shed 0 bases, J shed 5 bases, and the junction held 7 bases outside the gene matches. The CDR3 sequence: CASSLASSGLHEQYF. CDR3 bases: TGCGCCAGCAGCTTGGCGTCTAGCGGGCTCCACGAGCAGTACTTC. Together with reference TRBV5-1 and TRBJ2-7, the CDR3 gives the full variable domain: KAGVTQTPRYLIKTRGQQVTLSCSPISGHRSVSWYQQTPGQGLQFLFEYFSETQRNKGNFPGRFSGRQFSNSRSEMNVSTLELGDSALYLCASSLASSGLHEQYFGPGTRLTVT.

This clonotype was seen repeatedly, ten times or more. V is TRBV28 and J is TRBJ2-5; D remains unclear. CDR1 MDHEN and CDR2 SYDVKM come from the germline V gene. The CDR3 is made up of 13 amino acids. Deletions cut 5 bases from V and 1 base from J, with 8 bases between. The CDR3 nucleotides are TGTGCCAGCAGTGGTGCGTCCCAAGAGACCCAGTACTTC. Its translation is CASSGASQETQYF.

This clonotype has only a few counts. The chain links TRBV6-1 to TRBJ2-7; 7 bases align to TRBD2. The V and J ends lost 7 bases and 9 bases, in that order; junction bases with no gene match: 15. The CDR3 has 14 amino acids. Germline lookup yields CDR1 MNHNS and CDR2 SASEGT. CDR3 in amino acids: CASILLGGYHGQYF. The DNA of the CDR3 is TGTGCCAGCATCCTACTGGGAGGGTACCATGGGCAGTACTTC.

This clonotype was seen a handful of times. This chain links TRBV12-3 or TRBV12-4 with TRBJ2-7; D tentatively reads TRBD1 or TRBD2 (5 bases each). V was shortened by 1 base and J by 9 bases, with 16 bases between the two germline ends. The CDR3 consists of 14 residues. Written as DNA, the CDR3 is TGTGCCAGCAGTTTAGGGGGGAATTTACCTCGGCAGTACTTC. Translating gives CASSLGGNLPRQYF.

The chain is built from TRBV29-1 and TRBJ2-5; D is uncertain. Germline CDR1 SQVTM, CDR2 ANQGSEA. The CDR3 is 13 residues long. Deletions cut 0 bases from V and 5 bases from J, with 10 bases between. CDR3 DNA sequence: TGCAGCGTTGAAGATGGCCAGGCGGAGACCCAGTACTTC. Residues: CSVEDGQAETQYF.

The chain combines TRBV12-3 or TRBV12-4 with TRBJ2-1, with D perhaps matching TRBD1 (6 bases). CDR3 length: 16 residues. With 8 bases removed from V and 6 bases from J, the gap between germline ends came to 23 bases. The CDR3, as DNA: TGTGCCAGCGGCACCGCGAACAGGGTAGTCGCCAATGAGCAGTTCTTC. This codes for CASGTANRVVANEQFF.

This clonotype was seen only once. The chain links TRBV10-3 to TRBJ2-1; D may match TRBD1 or TRBD2 (5 bases each). The CDR3 has 13 residues. The V end was cut by 4 bases, the J end by 5 bases, with 9 bases between. In germline, CDR1 is ENHRY, CDR2 SYGVKD. DNA of the CDR3: TGTGCCATCAGTGTAGGGACCGACAATGAGCAGTTCTTC. This translates into CAISVGTDNEQFF.

The chain carries TRBV7-6 and TRBJ2-3; 14 bases fit TRBD2. The germline V gene has CDR1 SGHVS and CDR2 FNYEAQ. The CDR3 sequence is 18 residues long. J lost 1 base, V lost 3 bases, and 6 bases had no gene match. CDR3 in amino acids: CASSFKPGLAGGTDTQYF. CDR3 nucleotide sequence: TGTGCCAGCAGCTTTAAGCCGGGACTAGCGGGGGGCACAGATACGCAGTATTTT. The entire variable domain, with the rest obtained from reference TRBV7-6 and TRBJ2-3, is as follows: GAGVSQSPRYKVTKRGQDVALRCDPISGHVSLYWYRQALGQGPEFLTYFNYEAQQDKSGLPNDRFSAERPEGSISTLTIQRTEQRDSAMYRCASSFKPGLAGGTDTQYFGPGTRLTVL.

Concerning this clonotype itself: One end of the junction is discordant with germline, which a read error may explain. The chain is built from TRBV20-1 and TRBJ2-1; no reliable D call. Germline lookup yields CDR1 DFQATT and CDR2 SNEGSKA (reference sequence). The CDR3 totals 10 residues. DNA of the CDR3: TGCAGTGCTAGAGACGTGGCCGTGGTCTTC. Translation gives CSARDVAVVF.

V is TRBV30 and J is TRBJ2-1; TRBD2 aligns across 10 bases. V trimming: 3 bases; J trimming: 0 bases; junction bases outside the gene matches: 5. The CDR3 runs 16 residues. Germline V CDR1 and CDR2: GTSNPN, SVGIG (reference sequence). As DNA, the CDR3 is TGTGCCTGGAGCGGGCTAGCGGGGGACTCCTACAATGAGCAGTTCTTC. Residues: CAWSGLAGDSYNEQFF.

This chain uses TRBV20-1 with TRBJ2-5, with 10 bases lining up with TRBD2. Germline V gene sequence: CDR1 DFQATT, CDR2 SNEGSKA (reference sequence). V trimming: 4 bases; J trimming: 4 bases; junction bases outside the gene matches: 6. The CDR3 loop spans 14 amino acids. Written as DNA, the CDR3 is TGCAGTGCTATGCTAGCGGGAGCTGGAGAGACCCAGTACTTC. Its protein is CSAMLAGAGETQYF.

This clonotype was seen ten or more times. V and J are TRBV12-3 or TRBV12-4 and TRBJ1-6; 8 nucleotides match TRBD1. The CDR3 consists of 13 residues. V was pared by 1 base and J by 14 bases, with 4 bases of the junction left unmatched. CDR3 sequence reads: CASSLGQGNTLHF. CDR3 DNA: TGTGCCAGCAGTTTAGGACAGGGGAACACCCTCCACTTT.

The V gene is TRBV12-3 or TRBV12-4, the J gene TRBJ1-2, with a weak D call TRBD1 (5 bases). V was cut by 5 bases and J by 4 bases, with 14 bases left in between. CDR3 length: 14 amino acids. The CDR3 reads CASSQAEGSYGYTF. The CDR3 DNA is TGTGCCAGCAGTCAGGCCGAGGGGAGCTATGGCTACACCTTC.

In its sample, this clonotype was seen a few times. This chain links TRBV7-9 with TRBJ1-1; D is undetermined. Germline V gene lookup returns CDR1 SEHNR and CDR2 FQNEAQ (reference sequence). The CDR3 runs to 16 residues. V was cut by 2 bases and J by 2 bases, with 15 bases left in between. This CDR3 is CASSLWIGRSNTEAFF. CDR3 nucleotides: TGTGCCAGCAGCTTATGGATTGGCAGGAGCAACACTGAAGCTTTCTTT. The variable domain in full, completed from reference TRBV7-9 and TRBJ1-1, reads DTGVSQNPRHKITKRGQNVTFRCDPISEHNRLYWYRQTLGQGPEFLTYFQNEAQLEKSRLLSDRFSAERPKGSFSTLEIQRTEQGDSAMYLCASSLWIGRSNTEAFFGQGTRLTVV.